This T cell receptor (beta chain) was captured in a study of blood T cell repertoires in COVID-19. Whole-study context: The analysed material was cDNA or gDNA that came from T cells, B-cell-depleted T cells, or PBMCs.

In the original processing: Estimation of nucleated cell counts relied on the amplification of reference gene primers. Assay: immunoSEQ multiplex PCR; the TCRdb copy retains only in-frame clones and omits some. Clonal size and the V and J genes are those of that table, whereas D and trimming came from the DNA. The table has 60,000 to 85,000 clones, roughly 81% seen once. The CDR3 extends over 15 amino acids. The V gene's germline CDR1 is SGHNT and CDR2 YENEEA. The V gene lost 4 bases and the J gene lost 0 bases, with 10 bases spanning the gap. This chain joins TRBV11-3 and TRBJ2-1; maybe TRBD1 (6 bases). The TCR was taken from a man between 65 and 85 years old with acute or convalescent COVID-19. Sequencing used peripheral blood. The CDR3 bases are TGTGCCAGCAGCTATACAGGGAGCTCCTACAATGAGCAGTTCTTC. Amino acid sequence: CASSYTGSSYNEQFF.